This TCR beta chain was obtained from a study of T-cell memory formation after mild COVID-19. TCRdb analysed the 5' RACE reads with MiXCR anew, one entry per CDR3 protein. The repertoire holds hundreds of thousands of distinct CDR3 sequences, with 8.2% as singletons. This clonotype was detected many times. The J segment lost 4 bases and the V segment lost 5 bases, leaving 5 bases of the junction unmatched. The length of the CDR3 is 15 residues. CDR1 is MNHEY, CDR2 SVGEGT, per germline. The chain recombines TRBV6-2 or TRBV6-3 with TRBJ2-1; TRBD2 agrees at 10 bases. Sequencing was performed on PBMCs or a T cell subset sorted from them (not recorded which). The sequence was obtained from a man in his late teens or twenties who had mild COVID-19 (a few samples of this study predate the infection). Cell type and time point are not known. The CDR3 region has the DNA TGTGCCAGCAGTCCTCTAGCGGGGGAGTACAATGAGCAGTTCTTC. Encoded protein: CASSPLAGEYNEQFF.